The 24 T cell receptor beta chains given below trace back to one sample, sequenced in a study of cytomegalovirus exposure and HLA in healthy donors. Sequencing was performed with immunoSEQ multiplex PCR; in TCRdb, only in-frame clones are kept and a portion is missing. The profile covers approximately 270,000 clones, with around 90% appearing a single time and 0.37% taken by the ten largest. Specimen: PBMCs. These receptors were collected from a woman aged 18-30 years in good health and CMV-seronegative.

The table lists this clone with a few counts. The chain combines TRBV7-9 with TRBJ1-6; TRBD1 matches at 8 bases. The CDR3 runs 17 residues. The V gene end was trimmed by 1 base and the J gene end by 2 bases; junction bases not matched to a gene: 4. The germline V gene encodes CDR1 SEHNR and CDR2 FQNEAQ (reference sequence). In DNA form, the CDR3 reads TGTGCCAGCAGCTTAGGGACAGGGATCGCCTATAATTCACCCCTCCACTTT. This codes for CASSLGTGIAYNSPLHF.

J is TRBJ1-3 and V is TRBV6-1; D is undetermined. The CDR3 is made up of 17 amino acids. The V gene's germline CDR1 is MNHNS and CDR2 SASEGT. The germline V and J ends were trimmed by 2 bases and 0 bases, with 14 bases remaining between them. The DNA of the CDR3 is TGTGCCAGCAGTGAATTCGGGGTGCCGGTCTCTGGAAACACCATATATTTT. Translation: CASSEFGVPVSGNTIYF.

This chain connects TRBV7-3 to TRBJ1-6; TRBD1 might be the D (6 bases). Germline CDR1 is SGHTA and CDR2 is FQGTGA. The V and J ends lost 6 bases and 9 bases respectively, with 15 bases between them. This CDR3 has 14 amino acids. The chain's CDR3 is CASREGGLGSPLHF. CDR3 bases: TGTGCCAGCAGAGAGGGGGGGTTAGGTTCACCCCTCCACTTT.

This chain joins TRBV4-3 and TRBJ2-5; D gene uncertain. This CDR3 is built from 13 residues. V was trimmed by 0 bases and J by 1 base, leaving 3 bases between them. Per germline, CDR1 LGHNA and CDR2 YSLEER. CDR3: CASSQDSQETQYF. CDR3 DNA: TGCGCCAGCAGCCAAGACTCCCAAGAGACCCAGTACTTC.

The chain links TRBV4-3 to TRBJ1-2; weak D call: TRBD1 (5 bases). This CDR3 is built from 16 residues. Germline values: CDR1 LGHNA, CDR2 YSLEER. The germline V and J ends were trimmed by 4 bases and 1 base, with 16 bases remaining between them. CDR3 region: CASSPGWGGINYGYTF. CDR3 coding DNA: TGCGCCAGCAGCCCCGGTTGGGGGGGAATTAACTATGGCTACACCTTC.

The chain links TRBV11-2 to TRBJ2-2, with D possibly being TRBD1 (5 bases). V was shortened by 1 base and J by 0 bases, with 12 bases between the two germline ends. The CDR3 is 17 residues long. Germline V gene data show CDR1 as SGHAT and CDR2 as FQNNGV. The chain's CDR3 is CASSLGPQATNTGELFF. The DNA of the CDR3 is TGTGCCAGCAGCTTAGGGCCACAGGCTACGAACACCGGGGAGCTGTTTTTT.

The DNA of the CDR3 is TGCGCCAGCAGCCAAGATTATGGGACAGGCGGCGGTGGCTACACCTTC. This codes for CASSQDYGTGGGGYTF. The chain combines TRBV4-1 with TRBJ1-2; TRBD1 matches at 8 bases. Germline V gene data show CDR1 as MGHRA and CDR2 as YSYEKL. V shed 0 bases, J shed 7 bases, and the junction held 10 bases outside the gene matches. The CDR3 sequence is 16 residues long.

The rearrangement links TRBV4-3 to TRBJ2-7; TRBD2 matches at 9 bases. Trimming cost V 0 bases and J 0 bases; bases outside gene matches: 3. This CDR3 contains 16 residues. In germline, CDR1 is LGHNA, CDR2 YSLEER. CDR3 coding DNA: TGCGCCAGCAGCCAAGATAGCGGGGGTCCCTCCTACGAGCAGTACTTC. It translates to CASSQDSGGPSYEQYF.

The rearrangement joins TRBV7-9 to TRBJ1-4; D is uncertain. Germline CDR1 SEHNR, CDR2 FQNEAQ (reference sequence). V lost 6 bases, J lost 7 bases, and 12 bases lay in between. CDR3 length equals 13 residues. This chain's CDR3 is CASRNKLTEKLFF. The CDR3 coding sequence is TGTGCCAGCAGGAATAAGCTAACTGAAAAACTGTTTTTT. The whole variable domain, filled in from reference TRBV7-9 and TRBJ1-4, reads DTGVSQNPRHKITKRGQNVTFRCDPISEHNRLYWYRQTLGQGPEFLTYFQNEAQLEKSRLLSDRFSAERPKGSFSTLEIQRTEQGDSAMYLCASRNKLTEKLFFGSGTQLSVL.

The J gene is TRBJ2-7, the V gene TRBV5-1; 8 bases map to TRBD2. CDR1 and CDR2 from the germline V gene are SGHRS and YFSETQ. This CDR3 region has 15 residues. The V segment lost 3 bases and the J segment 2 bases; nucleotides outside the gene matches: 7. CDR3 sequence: CASSSLAGSTYEQYF. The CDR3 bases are TGCGCCAGCAGCTCCTTAGCGGGGTCCACCTACGAGCAGTACTTC.

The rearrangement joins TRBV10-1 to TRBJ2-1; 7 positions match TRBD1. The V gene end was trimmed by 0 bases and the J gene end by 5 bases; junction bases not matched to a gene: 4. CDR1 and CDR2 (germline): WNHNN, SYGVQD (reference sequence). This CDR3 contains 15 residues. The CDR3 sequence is CASSESGDRHNEQFF. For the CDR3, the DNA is TGCGCCAGCAGTGAGTCGGGGGACAGACACAATGAGCAGTTCTTC.

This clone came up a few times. In nucleotides, the CDR3 is TGTGCCAGTAAATCAGGGGGCGCAGGGTATGGCTACACCTTC. Its protein product is CASKSGGAGYGYTF. The rearrangement uses TRBV6-5 and TRBJ1-2; 8 positions agree with TRBD1. After removal of 9 bases from V and 5 bases from J, the junction contained 11 bases not matched to a gene. The CDR3 extends over 14 amino acids. CDR1 and CDR2 from the germline V gene are MNHEY and SVGAGI.

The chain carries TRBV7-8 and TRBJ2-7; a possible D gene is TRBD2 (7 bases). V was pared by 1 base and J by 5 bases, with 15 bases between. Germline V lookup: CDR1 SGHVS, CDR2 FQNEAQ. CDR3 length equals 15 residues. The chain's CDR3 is CASSLGAGAPHEQYV. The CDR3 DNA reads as TGTGCCAGCAGCTTAGGGGCGGGGGCGCCCCACGAGCAGTACGTC.

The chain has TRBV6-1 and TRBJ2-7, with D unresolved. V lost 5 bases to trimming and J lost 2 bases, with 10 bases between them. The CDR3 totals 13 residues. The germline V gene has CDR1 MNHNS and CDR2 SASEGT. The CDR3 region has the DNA TGTGCCAGCAGTTCTGCGGTGACCTACGAGCAGTACTTC. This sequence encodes CASSSAVTYEQYF.

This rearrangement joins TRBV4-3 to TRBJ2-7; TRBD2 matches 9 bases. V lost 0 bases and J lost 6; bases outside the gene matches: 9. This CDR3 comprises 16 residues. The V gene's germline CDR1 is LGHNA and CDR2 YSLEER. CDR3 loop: CASSQDLRGGSGEQYF. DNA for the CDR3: TGCGCCAGCAGCCAAGATTTGCGGGGGGGCTCTGGCGAGCAGTACTTC.

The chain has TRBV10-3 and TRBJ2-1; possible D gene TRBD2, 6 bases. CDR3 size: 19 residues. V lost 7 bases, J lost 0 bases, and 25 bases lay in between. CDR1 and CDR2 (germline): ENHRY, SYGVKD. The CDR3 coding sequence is TGTGCCATCACGGCACAACCGGGACTTACCTCAAGCTCCTACAATGAGCAGTTCTTC. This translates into CAITAQPGLTSSSYNEQFF.

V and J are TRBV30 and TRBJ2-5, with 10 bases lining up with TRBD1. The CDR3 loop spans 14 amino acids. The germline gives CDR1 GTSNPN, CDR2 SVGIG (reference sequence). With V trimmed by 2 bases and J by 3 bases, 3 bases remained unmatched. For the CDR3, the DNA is TGTGCCTGGAGTAGGGGACAGGGGAAAGAGACCCAGTACTTC. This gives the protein CAWSRGQGKETQYF.

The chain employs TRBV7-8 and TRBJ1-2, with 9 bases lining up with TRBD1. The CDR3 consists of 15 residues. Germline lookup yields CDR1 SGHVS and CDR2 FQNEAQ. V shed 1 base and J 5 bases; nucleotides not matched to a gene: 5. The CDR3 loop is CASSLVATGGYGYTF. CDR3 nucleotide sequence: TGTGCCAGCAGCTTAGTGGCGACAGGGGGTTATGGCTACACCTTC.

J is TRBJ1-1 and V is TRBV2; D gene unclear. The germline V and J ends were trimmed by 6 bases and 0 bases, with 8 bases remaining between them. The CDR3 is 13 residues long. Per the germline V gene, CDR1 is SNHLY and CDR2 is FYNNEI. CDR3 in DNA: TGTGCCAGCAGAAAAACACTGAACACTGAAGCTTTCTTT. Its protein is CASRKTLNTEAFF.

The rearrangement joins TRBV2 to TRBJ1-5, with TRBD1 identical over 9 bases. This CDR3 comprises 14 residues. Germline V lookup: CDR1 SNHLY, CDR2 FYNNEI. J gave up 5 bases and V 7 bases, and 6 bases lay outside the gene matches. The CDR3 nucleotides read TGTGCCAGCACCGAGGGGGACAGGGATCAGCCCCAGCATTTT. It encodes CASTEGDRDQPQHF. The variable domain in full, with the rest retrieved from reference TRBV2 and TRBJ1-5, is EPEVTQTPSHQVTQMGQEVILRCVPISNHLYFYWYRQILGQKVEFLVSFYNNEISEKSEIFDDQFSVERPDGSNFTLKIRSTKLEDSAMYFCASTEGDRDQPQHFGDGTRLSIL.

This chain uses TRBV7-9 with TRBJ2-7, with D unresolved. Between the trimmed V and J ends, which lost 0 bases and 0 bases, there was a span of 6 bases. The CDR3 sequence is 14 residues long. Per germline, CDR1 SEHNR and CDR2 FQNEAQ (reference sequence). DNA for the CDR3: TGTGCCAGCAGCTTAGCTGAGGCCTCCTACGAGCAGTACTTC. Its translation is CASSLAEASYEQYF.

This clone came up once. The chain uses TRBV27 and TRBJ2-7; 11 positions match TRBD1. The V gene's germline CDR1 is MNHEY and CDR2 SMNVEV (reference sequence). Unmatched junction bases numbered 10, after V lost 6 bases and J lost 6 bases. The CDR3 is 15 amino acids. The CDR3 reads CASSYAPGQGGEQYF. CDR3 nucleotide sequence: TGTGCCAGCAGCTACGCCCCGGGACAGGGGGGCGAGCAGTACTTC.

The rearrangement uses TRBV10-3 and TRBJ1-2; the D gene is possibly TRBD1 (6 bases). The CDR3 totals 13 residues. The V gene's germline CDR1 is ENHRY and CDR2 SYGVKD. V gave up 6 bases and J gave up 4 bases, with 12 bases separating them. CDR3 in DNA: TGTGCCATCAGCTCCGGGGGGCTCTATGGCTACACCTTC. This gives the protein CAISSGGLYGYTF.

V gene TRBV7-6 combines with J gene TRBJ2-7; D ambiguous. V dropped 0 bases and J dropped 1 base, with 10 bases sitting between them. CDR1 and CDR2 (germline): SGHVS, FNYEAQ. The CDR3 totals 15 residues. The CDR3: CASSLALGRSYEQYF. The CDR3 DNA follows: TGTGCCAGCAGCTTAGCGCTGGGCAGGTCCTACGAGCAGTACTTC.